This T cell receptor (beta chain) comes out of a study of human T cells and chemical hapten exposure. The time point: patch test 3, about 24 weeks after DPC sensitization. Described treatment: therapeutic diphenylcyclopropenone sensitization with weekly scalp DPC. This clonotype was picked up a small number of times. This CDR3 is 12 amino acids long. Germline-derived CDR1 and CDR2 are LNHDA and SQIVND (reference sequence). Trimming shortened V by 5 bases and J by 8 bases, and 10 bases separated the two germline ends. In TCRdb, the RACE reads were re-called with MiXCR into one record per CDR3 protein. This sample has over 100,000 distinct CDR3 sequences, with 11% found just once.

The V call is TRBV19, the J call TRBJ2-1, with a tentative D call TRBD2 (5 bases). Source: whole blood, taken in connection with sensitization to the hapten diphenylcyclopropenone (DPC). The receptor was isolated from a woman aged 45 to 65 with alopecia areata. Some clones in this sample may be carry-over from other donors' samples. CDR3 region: CASSQEGDEQFF. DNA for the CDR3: TGTGCCAGTAGTCAAGAGGGAGATGAGCAGTTCTTC.